The clone carrying this T cell receptor (beta chain) was observed a single time. The data were produced by immunoSEQ multiplex PCR, yet TCRdb's version contains in-frame clones alone and is incomplete. The sample includes around 160,000 clones, roughly 80% of them seen just once. The CDR3 spans 16 residues. V lost 2 bases, J lost 10 bases, and 14 bases stayed unmatched. Germline V CDR1 and CDR2: SGHRS, YFSETQ. The entry originates in a study of blood T cell repertoires in COVID-19. The receptor's source is a human donor in a cohort sampled during active COVID-19. Input material: peripheral blood. The chain joins TRBV5-1 to TRBJ2-5; TRBD2 matches at 10 bases. CDR3 sequence: CASSLGASGGTAGQYF. As DNA, the CDR3 is TGCGCCAGCAGCTTAGGGGCTAGCGGGGGAACCGCGGGCCAGTACTTC.